This T cell receptor beta chain was found in a study of blood T cell repertoires in COVID-19. Overall study: Sources were T cells, B-cell-depleted T cells, or PBMCs; the material itself was cDNA or gDNA.

Trimming took off 4 bases at V and 3 bases at J, with 14 bases between the two ends. This CDR3 contains 15 residues. Germline-derived CDR1 and CDR2 are SGDLS and YYNGEE. In the authors' workflow: From reference gene primer amplification, estimates of nucleated cell counts were derived. Clones were read by immunoSEQ multiplex PCR, and TCRdb kept only the in-frame ones, dropping some. From that table come the V and J calls and clone size; the DNA was used to work out D and trimming. The profile shows over 60,000 clones, about nine tenths of them singletons. Material: peripheral blood. The V gene is TRBV9, the J gene TRBJ1-3; tentative D call: TRBD1 (6 bases). This receptor was taken from a human donor in a cohort sampled during active COVID-19. The CDR3 loop is CASSFNHRVGNTIYF. The CDR3 nucleotides are TGTGCCAGCAGCTTCAATCACAGGGTTGGAAACACCATATATTTT.